There are a few counts of the clone carrying this T cell receptor (beta chain). Its antigen remains unidentified. Time point given: patch test 2, 6 weeks after DPC sensitization. As to treatment: therapeutic diphenylcyclopropenone sensitization with weekly scalp DPC. Prior to each patch test being applied, blood was drawn. TCRdb analysed the RACE reads with MiXCR anew, one entry per CDR3 protein. Here the sample spans roughly 150,000 distinct CDR3 sequences, 12% being singletons. These data originate in a study of human T cells and chemical hapten exposure. Whole-study results and caveats: Patch test score tracked positively with PT1 expanded TCR counts. Compared to controls, expanded TCRs made significantly more large clusters of similar CDR3s.

The starting material was whole blood, obtained in connection with sensitization to the hapten diphenylcyclopropenone (DPC). This TCR came from a woman aged 50 to 65 with alopecia areata. Some clones in this sample may be carry-over from other donors' samples.

The CDR3 DNA is TGTGCCAGCAGTCGACAGGGGGCTGGGGCCAACGTCCTGACTTTC. Translation: CASSRQGAGANVLTF. The chain couples TRBV6-1 to TRBJ2-6; 9 nucleotides align to TRBD1. The CDR3 consists of 15 residues. Germline V gene sequence: CDR1 MNHNS, CDR2 SASEGT. The junction had 1 base not matched to a gene; V was cut back by 5 bases and J by 2 bases.